One and the same sample provided the 10 T cell receptor beta chains below, sequenced in a study of blood T cells in healthy people across ages. Together with a sample-barcoded 5' primer, a J-beta primer mix was included in a second PCR lasting 7 to 11 cycles. TCRdb re-called the 5' RACE reads with MiXCR, one entry per CDR3 protein. This table has about 640,000 distinct CDR3 sequences, roughly 31% appearing once. The sample taken for sequencing was blood. The origin of the receptors is a woman older than 75 in good health.

A note on this clonotype: At one end, the junction sequence differs from germline, possibly due to a read error. The gene calls are TRBV5-1 and TRBJ2-2; tentatively, D is TRBD1 (7 bases). Germline values: CDR1 SGHRS, CDR2 YFSETQ. The CDR3 covers 19 residues. CDR3 nucleotides: TGCGCCAACAGCTTGGAGAACCCTTTCCAGGGGGGACAAACCGGGGAACGGTTTTTT. As protein: CANSLENPFQGGQTGERFF.

This clonotype was recorded a few times. The chain combines TRBV9 with TRBJ1-3; 8 bases match TRBD1. The length of the CDR3 is 17 residues. Per the germline V gene, CDR1 is SGDLS and CDR2 is YYNGEE. The V gene end was trimmed by 0 bases and the J gene end by 0 bases; junction bases not matched to a gene: 5. CDR3 protein: CASSVEAGGRSGNTIYF. CDR3 DNA: TGTGCCAGCAGCGTAGAAGCAGGGGGCCGCTCTGGAAACACCATATATTTT.

This rearrangement joins TRBV5-1 to TRBJ1-3; 9 bases align to TRBD1. Germline V lookup: CDR1 SGHRS, CDR2 YFSETQ. This CDR3 is 17 amino acids long. The V gene end was trimmed by 4 bases and the J gene end by 1 base; junction bases not matched to a gene: 9. The CDR3 DNA reads TGCGCCAGCAGCCCTGGGACAGGGAGGTCTTCTGGAAACACCATATATTTT. Encoded protein: CASSPGTGRSSGNTIYF.

This chain joins TRBV12-3 or TRBV12-4 and TRBJ2-5; D may be TRBD2 (6 bases). The CDR3 contains 13 residues. Trimming left V 5 bases short and J 9 bases short, with 16 bases between. The CDR3 is CASSPGLREAQYF. Written as DNA, the CDR3 is TGTGCCAGCAGTCCGGGACTCAGGGAGGCCCAGTACTTC.

The sample holds many counts of this clonotype. The chain uses TRBV2 and TRBJ2-3, with 9 nucleotides matching TRBD2. V shed 2 bases, J shed 1 base, and the junction held 7 bases outside the gene matches. Germline V lookup: CDR1 SNHLY, CDR2 FYNNEI. The CDR3 spans 17 residues. The CDR3 nucleotides are TGTGCCAGCAGTGAACTAGCGGGGCCGTCTCGCACAGATACGCAGTATTTT. Translation gives CASSELAGPSRTDTQYF.

The chain is built from TRBV6-1 and TRBJ1-1; D is possibly TRBD1 (6 bases). V lost 7 bases, J lost 0 bases, and 15 bases lay in between. The CDR3 contains 15 residues. Germline assignment: CDR1 MNHNS and CDR2 SASEGT. The CDR3 DNA is TGTGCCAGCATAGACCAGGGGTCGTTGAACACTGAAGCTTTCTTT. Amino acids: CASIDQGSLNTEAFF.

In the case of this clonotype: With a much larger clone just one base away, this may be a read error. The chain carries TRBV7-9 and TRBJ1-1; possibly TRBD1 for D (6 bases). Germline-derived CDR1 and CDR2 are SEHNR and FQNEAQ (reference sequence). The V gene lost 6 bases and the J gene lost 6 bases, with 14 bases spanning the gap. This CDR3 spans 13 amino acids. The CDR3 loop reads CASRRPGGSEAFF. CDR3 in DNA: TGTGCCAGCAGAAGACCGGGGGGCTCTGAAGCTTTCTTT.

This clonotype was found many times. The chain couples TRBV7-2 to TRBJ2-7, with D perhaps being TRBD1 or TRBD2 (6 bases each). CDR3 size: 15 residues. V was shortened by 3 bases and J by 2 bases, with 14 bases between the two germline ends. The germline gives CDR1 SGHTA, CDR2 FQGNSA. The CDR3 DNA follows: TGTGCCAGCAGCTTCCCACAGGGAGGCACCTACGAGCAGTACTTC. Translated: CASSFPQGGTYEQYF.

At least ten counts were recorded for this clonotype. The chain uses TRBV6-6 and TRBJ2-1; TRBD1 aligns across 7 bases. V lost 6 bases, J lost 7 bases, and 12 bases stayed unmatched. The CDR3 totals 15 residues. Per germline, CDR1 MNHNY and CDR2 SVGAGI (reference sequence). The DNA of the CDR3 is TGTGCCAGCAGGTACGACAGGGCCCTAGGAAATGAGCAGTTCTTC. It codes for CASRYDRALGNEQFF.

This clonotype occurred many times. This rearrangement joins TRBV20-1 to TRBJ1-5; D not certain. Trimming removed 0 bases at V and 4 bases at J, with 19 bases between. The CDR3 spans 17 residues. Germline lookup yields CDR1 DFQATT and CDR2 SNEGSKA (reference sequence). The CDR3 region has the DNA TGCAGTGCTAGAGATCGATTCGCGGCGGCAGCTAATCAGCCCCAGCATTTT. Amino acids: CSARDRFAAAANQPQHF.